This T cell receptor beta chain was observed in a study of blood T cell repertoires in COVID-19. In the study overall: From T cells, B-cell-depleted T cells, or PBMCs came the material, which was cDNA or gDNA.

Here immunoSEQ multiplex PCR was the method, and the copy in TCRdb shows in-frame clones only, minus some. The table shows under 300,000 clones, with roughly 83% occurring only once. The germline CDR1 and CDR2 sequences are MDHEN and SYDVKM. Trimming shortened V by 3 bases and J by 1 base, and 9 bases separated the two germline ends. The CDR3 is 14 residues long. The Seattle site enrolled patients during active infection and followed them longitudinally. The rearrangement joins TRBV28 to TRBJ1-1, with D possibly matching TRBD1 (5 bases). Material for sequencing was peripheral blood. The sequence derives from a human donor with COVID-19, enrolled during active disease. The donor label of this sample is uncertain. The CDR3 DNA is TGTGCCAGCAGTTTTGGACAATGGAACACTGAAGCTTTCTTT. The encoded protein is CASSFGQWNTEAFF.